This T cell receptor (beta chain) originates from a study of cytomegalovirus exposure and HLA in healthy donors. Study background: Earlier results showed roughly 120 million unique TCR beta sequences derived from roughly 180 million T cells. Study observations and caveats: Using the classifier, cytomegalovirus status was reportedly diagnosed with high specificity and sensitivity.

The J segment lost 4 bases and the V segment lost 5 bases, leaving 8 bases of the junction unmatched. CDR3 length: 14 residues. CDR1 is MDHEN, CDR2 SYDVKM, per germline. Concerning this clone: What it binds is not known.

PCR amplification relied on 60 Vbeta primers (plus 13 Jbeta primers). The data were produced by immunoSEQ multiplex PCR, yet TCRdb's version contains in-frame clones alone and is incomplete. The table lists about 87,000 clones, 74% of them singletons, with 20% to 25% in the top ten. Material for sequencing was PBMCs. This sequence joins TRBV28 and TRBJ2-7; 7 bases match TRBD1. The source is a young man in good health and CMV-seropositive. Here the CDR3 DNA reads TGTGCCAGCAGTCTGACAGGGCCCTATTACGAGCAGTACTTC. It codes for CASSLTGPYYEQYF.